This record covers a single TCR beta chain. Its antigen is still unknown. Nothing much larger sits one base from this clone, and base qualities are not available. The immunoSEQ kit was used, according to the manufacturer's recommendations, to generate TCR beta libraries from genomic DNA. Library preparation used a first multiplex PCR with proprietary primers, then a second PCR adding unique barcodes, with bead cleanups after each round. Each sample batch included a kit-provided positive control reaction and a negative control reaction. The final libraries were assessed on an Agilent 4200 TapeStation D1000 ScreenTape, pooled by volume, and quantified by qPCR. Sequencing was performed on an Illumina NextSeq500 using a MidOutput 150-cycle cartridge, with 156 Read1 cycles, 15 Index1 cycles, and the kit custom primers. The pooled library was loaded at about 0.98 pM, with a roughly 20% PhiX control spiked in. Regarding the original processing steps: Vendor-processed data were analyzed in R, with a clonotype defined as all T cells sharing the same CDR3 nucleotide sequence. For clone abundance analyses, frequencies were normalized to the 10,000 most abundant clones per sample. Public T cell clones, which averaged fewer than five per sample, were removed prior to analysis. An abundance difference of at least 32-fold between compartments was the criterion for calling clonotypes tumor-enriched or baseline blood-enriched. A beta-binomial differential abundance model was used to identify clonotypes that were expanded or contracted between blood time points. Similarity between tumor and blood repertoires was quantified using the Baroni-Urbani and Buser coefficient, and groups were compared with two-tailed Wilcoxon tests in R. TCRdb's version of the immuneACCESS table is confined to in-frame rearrangements and falls short of the full clone set. An unresolved V gene accounts for under half of the shortfall where checked; the remainder is of unknown origin. V, J and clone size are those of that table, while D and trimming were read from the DNA. Here the sample has tens of thousands of clones; 81% occur a single time. Around a third of the sample is held by the ten biggest clonotypes.

This sample stems from a study of radiation and T cells in renal cell carcinoma (dated by TCRdb to 2018 to 2020). Concerning the study at large: A total of some 51 samples underwent TCR beta sequencing, made up of roughly 26 tumors and roughly 27 peripheral blood samples. The last blood draw occurred 4 weeks after radiation, at the same time as nephrectomy. A total of about 3.8 million unique CDR3 nucleotide sequences, encoding 2.5 million to 3 million unique CDR3 amino acid sequences, were found across all 50 or so samples. The paper as a whole reports these results and caveats: Changes in the blood repertoire were not tracked past 4 weeks after treatment. Top tumor clonotypes rose in blood from baseline to 2 weeks post-radiation, then contracted by 4 weeks, suggesting transient expansion of tumor-resident clones. Because pretreatment tumor biopsies were not available, the baseline intratumoral presence of clonotypes could not be determined. With a single-armed trial design, the study had no way to address how radiation dose or scheduling affects the TCR repertoire.

V and J are truncated by 4 bases and 1 base respectively, leaving an intervening sequence of 15 bases. The germline V gene specifies SGHRS as CDR1 and YFSETQ as CDR2. The CDR3 has 15 amino acids, counting the end cysteine and phenylalanine. The retained sequence is limited to the CDR3, 45 bases, with the frame set at the first base. The label giving this sample's time point can be read as: blood 4 weeks post-SBRT, at nephrectomy. Interpreted using the paper, the treatment or condition label stands for: 15 Gy SBRT to primary tumor, nephrectomy 4 weeks later. The samples were obtained from a clinical trial, where primary renal cell carcinomas were treated with 15 Gy stereotactic body radiation therapy and then removed by nephrectomy 4 weeks afterward. To track tumor-enriched clonotypes, serial peripheral blood was sampled from radiation-treated patients at baseline and at 2 weeks and 4 weeks after SBRT. Every patient's renal cell carcinoma showed clear cell pathology. The QIAamp DNA Blood Mini Kit (Qiagen) was used to prepare genomic DNA for TCR sequencing. Only samples passing all quality control checks were included in the analyses.

The chain was built from TRBV5-1 and TRBJ2-7; a tentative D match to TRBD1 spans 5 bases. The origin of this receptor is a man aged 55-75 years with renal cell carcinoma. The sample was blood, taken from a patient whose treatment included radiotherapy and nephrectomy. Here the CDR3 is given as CASSEDRYNSYEQYF. The bases read TGCGCCAGCAGCGAAGACAGATACAATTCCTACGAGCAGTACTTC.